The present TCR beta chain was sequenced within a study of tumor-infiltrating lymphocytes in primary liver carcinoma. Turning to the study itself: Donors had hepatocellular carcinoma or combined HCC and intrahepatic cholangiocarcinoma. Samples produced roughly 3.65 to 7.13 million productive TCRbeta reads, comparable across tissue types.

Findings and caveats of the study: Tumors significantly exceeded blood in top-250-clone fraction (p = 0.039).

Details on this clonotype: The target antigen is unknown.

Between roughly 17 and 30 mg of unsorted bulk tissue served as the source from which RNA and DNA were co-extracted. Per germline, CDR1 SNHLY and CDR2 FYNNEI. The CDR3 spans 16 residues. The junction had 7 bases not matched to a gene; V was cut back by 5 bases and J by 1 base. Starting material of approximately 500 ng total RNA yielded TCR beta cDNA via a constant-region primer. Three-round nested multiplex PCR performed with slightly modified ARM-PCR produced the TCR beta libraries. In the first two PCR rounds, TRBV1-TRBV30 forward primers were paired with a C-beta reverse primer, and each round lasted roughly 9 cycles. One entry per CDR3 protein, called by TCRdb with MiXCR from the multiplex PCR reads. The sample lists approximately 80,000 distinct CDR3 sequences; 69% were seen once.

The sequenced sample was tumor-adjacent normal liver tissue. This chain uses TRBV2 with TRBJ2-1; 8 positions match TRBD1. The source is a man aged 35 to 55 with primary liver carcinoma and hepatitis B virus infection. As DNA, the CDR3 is TGTGCCAGCAGTCAGGACAGGGTCTCGTCCTACAATGAGCAGTTCTTC. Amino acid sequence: CASSQDRVSSYNEQFF.